This T cell receptor beta chain was obtained from a study of T cells in localized non-small cell lung cancer. Overall study findings and caveats: Within adjacent lung there appeared a median approximately 59 of the top 100 tumor clones. Exceeding tumor, uninvolved adjacent lung had the highest T cell clonality.

V shed 5 bases and J 10 bases; nucleotides not matched to a gene: 9. From germline, CDR1 is SEHNR and CDR2 FQNEAQ (reference sequence). The CDR3 runs to 13 residues. Remarks on this clone: What it binds is not known.

The repertoire was sequenced with immunoSEQ multiplex PCR; TCRdb's copy has only in-frame clones and lacks some. Of about 33,000 clones listed, almost 90% are singletons. The clonotype was recovered from a man aged 40-75 years with stage I lung adenocarcinoma. The rearrangement links TRBV7-9 to TRBJ1-1; 8 positions match TRBD1. The sample here was peripheral blood, taken before any cancer treatment. The DNA of the CDR3 is TGTGCCAGCAGCCGGACGGGACAGGATGGAGCTTTCTTT. Translation: CASSRTGQDGAFF.